This T cell receptor (beta chain) is drawn from a study of cytomegalovirus exposure and HLA in healthy donors. General observations from the study: The authors listed roughly 150 TCR beta chains as cytomegalovirus-associated. In vitro testing confirmed three CMV-associated chains as specific for CMV antigens. Many donors carried some public TCRs, although rarity characterized most TCR sequences.

Here immunoSEQ multiplex PCR was the method, and the copy in TCRdb shows in-frame clones only, minus some. The profile shows about 120,000 clones, about 91% of them singletons. V was trimmed by 1 base and J by 3 bases, leaving 13 bases between them. The CDR3 runs to 16 residues. CDR1 and CDR2 from the germline V gene are LGHNA and YSLEER. Comments on this clone: As yet, its antigen is unknown.

This rearrangement joins TRBV4-3 to TRBJ2-1, with D perhaps matching TRBD1 (5 bases). This TCR was sampled from a man younger than 35 in good health and CMV-seronegative. The sequenced sample was PBMCs. CDR3 sequence: CASSQVPQGCYNEQFF. The CDR3 bases are TGCGCCAGCAGCCAAGTTCCCCAGGGATGCTACAATGAGCAGTTCTTC.